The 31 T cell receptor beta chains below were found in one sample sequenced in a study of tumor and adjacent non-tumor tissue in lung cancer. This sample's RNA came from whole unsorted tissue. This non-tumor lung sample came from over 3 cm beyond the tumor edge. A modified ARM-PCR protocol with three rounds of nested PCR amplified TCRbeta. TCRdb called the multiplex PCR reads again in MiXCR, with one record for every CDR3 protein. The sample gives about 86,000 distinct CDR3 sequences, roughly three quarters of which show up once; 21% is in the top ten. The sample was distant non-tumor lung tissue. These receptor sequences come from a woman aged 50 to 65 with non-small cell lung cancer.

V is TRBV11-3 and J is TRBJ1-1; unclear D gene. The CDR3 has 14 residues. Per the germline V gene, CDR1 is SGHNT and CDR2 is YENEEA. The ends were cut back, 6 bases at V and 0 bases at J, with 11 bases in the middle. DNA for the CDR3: TGTGCCAGCAGGCAGACATGGGTGAACACTGAAGCTTTCTTT. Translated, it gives CASRQTWVNTEAFF. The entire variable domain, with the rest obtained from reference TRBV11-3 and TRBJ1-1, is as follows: EAGVVQSPRYKIIEKKQPVAFWCNPISGHNTLYWYLQNLGQGPELLIRYENEEAVDDSQLPKDRFSAERLKGVDSTLKIQPAELGDSAVYLCASRQTWVNTEAFFGQGTRLTVV.

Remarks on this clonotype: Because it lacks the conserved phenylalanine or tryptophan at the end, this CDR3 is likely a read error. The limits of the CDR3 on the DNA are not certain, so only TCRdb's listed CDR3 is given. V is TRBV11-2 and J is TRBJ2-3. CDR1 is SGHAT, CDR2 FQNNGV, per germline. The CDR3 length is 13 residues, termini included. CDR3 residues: CASRLGSEDTHYS.

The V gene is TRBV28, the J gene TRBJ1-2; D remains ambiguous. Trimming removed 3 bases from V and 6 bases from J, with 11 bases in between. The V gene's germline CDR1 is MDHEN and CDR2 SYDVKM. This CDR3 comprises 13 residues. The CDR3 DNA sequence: TGTGCCAGCAGTTTTCCCCAGTGCGATGGCTACACCTTC. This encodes CASSFPQCDGYTF.

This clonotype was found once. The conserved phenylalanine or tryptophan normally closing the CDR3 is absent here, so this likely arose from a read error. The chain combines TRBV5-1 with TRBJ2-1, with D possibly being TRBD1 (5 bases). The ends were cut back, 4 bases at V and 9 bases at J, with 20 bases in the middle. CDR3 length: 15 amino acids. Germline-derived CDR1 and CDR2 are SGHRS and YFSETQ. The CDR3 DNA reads TGCGCCAGCAGCCAGGGCGGAACGGCGTTGGGTGAGCAGTTCATC. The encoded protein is CASSQGGTALGEQFI.

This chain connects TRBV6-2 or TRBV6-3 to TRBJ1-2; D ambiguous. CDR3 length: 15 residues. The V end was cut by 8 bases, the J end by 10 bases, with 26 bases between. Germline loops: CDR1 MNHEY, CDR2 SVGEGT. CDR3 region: CASSVSRGDADDYTF. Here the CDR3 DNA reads TGTGCCAGCTCAGTTTCAAGAGGCGATGCCGATGACTACACCTTC.

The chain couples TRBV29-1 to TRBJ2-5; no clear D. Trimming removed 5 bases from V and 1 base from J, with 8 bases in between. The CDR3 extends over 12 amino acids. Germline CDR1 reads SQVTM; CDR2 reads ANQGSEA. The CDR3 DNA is TGCAGCGTTATGAGCAGCCAAGAGACCCAGTACTTC. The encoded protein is CSVMSSQETQYF.

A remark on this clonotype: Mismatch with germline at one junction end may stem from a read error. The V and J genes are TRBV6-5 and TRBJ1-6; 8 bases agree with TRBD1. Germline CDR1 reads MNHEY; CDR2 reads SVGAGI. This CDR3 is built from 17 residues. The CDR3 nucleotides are TGTGCCGGCAGCCCCGGACAGGGTCTCTGGTCGAATTCACCCCTCCGCTTT. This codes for CAGSPGQGLWSNSPLRF.

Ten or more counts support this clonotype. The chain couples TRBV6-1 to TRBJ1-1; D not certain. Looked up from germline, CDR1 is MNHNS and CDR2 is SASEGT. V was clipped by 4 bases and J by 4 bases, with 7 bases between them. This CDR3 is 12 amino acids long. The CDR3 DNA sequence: TGTGCCAGCAGTGTACATAGCACTGAAGCTTTCTTT. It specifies CASSVHSTEAFF.

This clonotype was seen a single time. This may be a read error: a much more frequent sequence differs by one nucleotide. CDR3 amino acids: CAWTPVLAGETQYF. The CDR3 DNA reads TGTGCCTGGACCCCGGTCCTAGCGGGAGAGACCCAGTACTTC. The rearrangement links TRBV30 to TRBJ2-5; 8 bases are a match to TRBD2. Losses at the gene ends were 4 bases for V and 4 bases for J; bases not matched to a gene: 8. The CDR3 sequence is 14 residues long. CDR1 is GTSNPN and CDR2 is SVGIG in the germline V gene (reference sequence).

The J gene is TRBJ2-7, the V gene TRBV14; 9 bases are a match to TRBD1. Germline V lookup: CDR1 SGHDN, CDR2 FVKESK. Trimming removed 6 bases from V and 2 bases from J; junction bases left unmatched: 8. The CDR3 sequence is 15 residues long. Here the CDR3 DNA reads TGTGCCAGCAGACATGGGACAGGGATGCCCTACGAGCAGTACTTC. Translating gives CASRHGTGMPYEQYF.

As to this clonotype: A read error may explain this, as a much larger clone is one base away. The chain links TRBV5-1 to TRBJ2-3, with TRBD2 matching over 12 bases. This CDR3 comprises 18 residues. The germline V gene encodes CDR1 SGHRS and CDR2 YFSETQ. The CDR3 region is CASISGLAGRLGTDMQYF. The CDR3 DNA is TGCGCCAGCATCTCCGGACTAGCGGGAAGACTGGGGACAGATATGCAGTATTTT.

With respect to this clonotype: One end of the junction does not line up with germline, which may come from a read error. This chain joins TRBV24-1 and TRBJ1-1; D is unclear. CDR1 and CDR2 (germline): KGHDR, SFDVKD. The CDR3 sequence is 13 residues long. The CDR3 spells CATSVTENTEAFF. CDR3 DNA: TGCGCCACCAGTGTTACGGAGAACACTGAAGCTTTCTTT.

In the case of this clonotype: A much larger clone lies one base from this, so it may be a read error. In DNA form, the CDR3 reads TGTGCCGGCAGTGACTCGGGCACCGGGGAGCTGTTTTTT. Amino acid sequence: CAGSDSGTGELFF. This chain joins TRBV6-4 and TRBJ2-2; no clear D. Germline V gene data show CDR1 as MRHNA and CDR2 as SNTAGT. The CDR3 has 13 amino acids.

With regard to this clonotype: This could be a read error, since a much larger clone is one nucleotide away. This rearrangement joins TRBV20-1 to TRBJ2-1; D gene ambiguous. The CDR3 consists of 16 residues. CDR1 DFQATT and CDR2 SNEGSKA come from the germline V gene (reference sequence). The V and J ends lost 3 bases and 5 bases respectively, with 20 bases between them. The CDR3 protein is CSASPSTNGYNNEQFF. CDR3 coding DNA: TGCAGTGCTAGCCCGTCCACTAACGGTTATAACAATGAGCAGTTCTTC.

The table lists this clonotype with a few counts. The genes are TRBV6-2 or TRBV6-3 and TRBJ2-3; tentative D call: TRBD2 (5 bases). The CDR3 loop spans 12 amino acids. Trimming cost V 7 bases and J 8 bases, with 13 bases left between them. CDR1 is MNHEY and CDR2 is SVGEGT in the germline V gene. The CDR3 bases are TGTGCCAGCATGGGAGACTCTGGTACGCAGTATTTT. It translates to CASMGDSGTQYF.

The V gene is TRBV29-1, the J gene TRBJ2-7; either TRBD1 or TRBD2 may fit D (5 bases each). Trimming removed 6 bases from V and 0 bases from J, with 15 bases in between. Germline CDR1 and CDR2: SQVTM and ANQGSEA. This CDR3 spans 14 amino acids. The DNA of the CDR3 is TGCAGCGTGGCACGGGACGTAAGCTCCTACGAGCAGTACTTC. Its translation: CSVARDVSSYEQYF.

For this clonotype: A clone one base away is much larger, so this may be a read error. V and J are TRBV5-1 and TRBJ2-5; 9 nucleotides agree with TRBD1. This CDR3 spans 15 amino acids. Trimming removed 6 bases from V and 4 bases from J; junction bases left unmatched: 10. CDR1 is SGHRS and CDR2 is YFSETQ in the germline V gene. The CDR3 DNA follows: TGCGCCAGCACCTCAACAGGGGGCCAAGGAGAGACCCAGTACTTC. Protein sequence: CASTSTGGQGETQYF.

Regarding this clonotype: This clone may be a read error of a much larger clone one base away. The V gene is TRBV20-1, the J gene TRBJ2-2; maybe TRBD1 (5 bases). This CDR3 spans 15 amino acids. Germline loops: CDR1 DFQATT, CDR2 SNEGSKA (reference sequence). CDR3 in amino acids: CSVRDWTRDTGELFF. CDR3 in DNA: TGCAGTGTTAGAGACTGGACAAGAGACACCGGGGAGCTGTTTTTT.

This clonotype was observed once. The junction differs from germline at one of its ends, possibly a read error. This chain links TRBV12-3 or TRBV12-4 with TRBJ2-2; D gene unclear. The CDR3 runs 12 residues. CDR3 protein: CARSLNIGELFF. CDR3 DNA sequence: TGTGCCCGCAGCCTCAACATCGGGGAGCTGTTTTTT.

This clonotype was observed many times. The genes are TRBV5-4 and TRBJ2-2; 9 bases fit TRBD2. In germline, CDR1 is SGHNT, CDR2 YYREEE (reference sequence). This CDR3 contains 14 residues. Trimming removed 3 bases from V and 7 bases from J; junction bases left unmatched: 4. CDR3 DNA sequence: TGTGCCAGCAGCTCGACTAGCGGTAACGGGGAGCTGTTTTTT. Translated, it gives CASSSTSGNGELFF.

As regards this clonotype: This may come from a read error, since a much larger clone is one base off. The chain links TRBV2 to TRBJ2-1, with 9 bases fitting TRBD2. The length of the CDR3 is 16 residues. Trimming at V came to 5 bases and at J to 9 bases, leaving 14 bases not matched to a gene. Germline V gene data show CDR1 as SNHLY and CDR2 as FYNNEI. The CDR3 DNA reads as TGTGCCAGCAGTAAAGGACTAGCGAGGGGCTGGGGTGAGCAGTTCTTC. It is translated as CASSKGLARGWGEQFF.

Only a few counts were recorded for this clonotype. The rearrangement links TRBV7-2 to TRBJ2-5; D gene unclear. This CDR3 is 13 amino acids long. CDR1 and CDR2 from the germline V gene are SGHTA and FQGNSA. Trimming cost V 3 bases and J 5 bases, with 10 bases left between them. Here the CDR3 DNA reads TGTGCCAGCAGCTTGGTACTCCGGGAGACCCAGTACTTC. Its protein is CASSLVLRETQYF. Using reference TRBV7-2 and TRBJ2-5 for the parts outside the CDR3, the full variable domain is GAGVSQSPSNKVTEKGKDVELRCDPISGHTALYWYRQSLGQGLEFLIYFQGNSAPDKSGLPSDRFSAERTGGSVSTLTIQRTQQEDSAVYLCASSLVLRETQYFGPGTRLLVL.

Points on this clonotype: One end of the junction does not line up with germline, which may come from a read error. The CDR3 reads CASNEGQGDYKQYF. The CDR3 DNA is TGTGCCAGCAATGAGGGACAGGGTGACTACAAGCAGTACTTC. The chain couples TRBV6-1 to TRBJ2-7; 9 bases are shared with TRBD1. In germline, CDR1 is MNHNS, CDR2 SASEGT. This CDR3 is built from 14 residues.

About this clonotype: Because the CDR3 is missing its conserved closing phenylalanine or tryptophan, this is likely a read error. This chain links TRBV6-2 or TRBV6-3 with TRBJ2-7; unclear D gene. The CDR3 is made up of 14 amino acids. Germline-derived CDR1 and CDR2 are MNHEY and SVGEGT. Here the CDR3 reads CARSYDKATSVQYI. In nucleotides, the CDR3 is TGTGCCAGGAGTTATGACAAGGCGACCTCTGTGCAGTACATC.

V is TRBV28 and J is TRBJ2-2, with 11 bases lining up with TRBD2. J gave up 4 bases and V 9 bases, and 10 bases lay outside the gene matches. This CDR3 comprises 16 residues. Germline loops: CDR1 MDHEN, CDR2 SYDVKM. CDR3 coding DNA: TGTGCCAGGACCGCCCGAGGACTAGCGGGCACCGGGGAGCTGTTTTTT. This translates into CARTARGLAGTGELFF.

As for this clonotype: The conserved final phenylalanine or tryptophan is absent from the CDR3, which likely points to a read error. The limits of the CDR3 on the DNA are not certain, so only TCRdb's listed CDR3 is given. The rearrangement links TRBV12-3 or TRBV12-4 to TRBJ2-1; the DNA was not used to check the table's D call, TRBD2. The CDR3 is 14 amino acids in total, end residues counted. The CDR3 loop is CASSPPGLVGEEFL.

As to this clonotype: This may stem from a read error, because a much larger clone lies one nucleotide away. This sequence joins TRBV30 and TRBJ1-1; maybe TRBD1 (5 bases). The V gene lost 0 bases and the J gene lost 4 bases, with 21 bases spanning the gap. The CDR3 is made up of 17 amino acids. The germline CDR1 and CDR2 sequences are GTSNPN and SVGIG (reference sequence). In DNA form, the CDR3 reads TGTGCCTGGAGTGTAGGGGTCTTGAGTCTCACTAGCACTGAAGCTTTCTTT. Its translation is CAWSVGVLSLTSTEAFF.

The CDR3, as DNA: TGTGCCAGCAGTCGGGCCGCCTTCTCCTACGAGCAGTACTTC. Residues: CASSRAAFSYEQYF. The chain is built from TRBV6-5 and TRBJ2-7; D uncertain. The V and J ends lost 5 bases and 0 bases respectively, with 11 bases between them. The CDR3 consists of 14 residues. CDR1 MNHEY and CDR2 SVGAGI come from the germline V gene.

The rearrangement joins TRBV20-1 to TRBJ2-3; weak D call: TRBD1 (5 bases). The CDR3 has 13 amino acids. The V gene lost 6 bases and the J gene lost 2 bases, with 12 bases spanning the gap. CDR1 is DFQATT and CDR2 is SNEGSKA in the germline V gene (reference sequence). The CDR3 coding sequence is TGCAGTGCAGCCCTACAGGACACAGATACGCAGTATTTT. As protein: CSAALQDTDTQYF.

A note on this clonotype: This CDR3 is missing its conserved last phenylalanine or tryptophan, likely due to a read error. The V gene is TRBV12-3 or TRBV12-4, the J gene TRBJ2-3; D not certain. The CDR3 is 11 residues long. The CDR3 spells CVSRSTDTQYS. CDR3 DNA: TGTGTCAGCAGAAGCACAGATACGCAGTATTCT.

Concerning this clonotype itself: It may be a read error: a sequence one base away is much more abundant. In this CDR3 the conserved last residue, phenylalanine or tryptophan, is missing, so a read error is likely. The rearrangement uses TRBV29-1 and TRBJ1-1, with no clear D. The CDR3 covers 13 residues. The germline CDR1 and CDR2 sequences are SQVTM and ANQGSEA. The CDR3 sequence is CSLEKETNTEAFL. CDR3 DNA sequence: TGCAGCCTTGAGAAGGAGACGAACACTGAAGCTTTCCTT.